This TCR beta chain emerged from a study of human T cells and chemical hapten exposure. Study-level results: Expanded TCRs showed more large CDR3 clusters than pre-sensitization or healthy control sets.

As for this clonotype: As yet, its antigen is unknown.

The time point: pre-sensitization, week 0. This sample's treatment: therapeutic diphenylcyclopropenone sensitization with weekly scalp DPC. V lost 0 bases, J lost 1 base, and 11 bases lay in between. The CDR3 extends over 16 amino acids. In germline, CDR1 is SGHRS, CDR2 YFSETQ. A single record per CDR3 protein comes from TCRdb applying MiXCR to the RACE reads. Among roughly 250,000 distinct CDR3 sequences, about 9% were seen once, and the ten largest hold 2.3%. The TCR comes from a woman aged 40 to 50 with alopecia areata. Some clones in this sample may be carry-over from other donors' samples. The rearrangement links TRBV5-1 to TRBJ1-3; D gene ambiguous. The sequences come from whole blood, collected in connection with sensitization to the hapten diphenylcyclopropenone (DPC). The CDR3 region is CASSLADARSGNTIYF. The CDR3 nucleotides read TGCGCCAGCAGCTTGGCGGACGCTCGGTCTGGAAACACCATATATTTT.